What follows is one T cell receptor (beta chain) and its context. The sample is drawn from a study of blood T cell repertoires in COVID-19. Trimming stripped 2 bases from V and 8 bases from J, with 15 bases between. Germline values: CDR1 SNHLY, CDR2 FYNNEI. The CDR3 is made up of 14 amino acids. In the original analysis: How many nucleated cells were present was estimated from reference gene primer amplification. Sequenced by immunoSEQ multiplex PCR; TCRdb stores in-frame clones only, minus some. That table gives V, J and clone size, and the DNA gave D and trimming. The repertoire holds about 240,000 clones, with 70% to 90% as singletons.

The chain has TRBV2 and TRBJ1-2; maybe TRBD1 (5 bases). Sequenced: PBMCs or T cells enriched from blood (not recorded which). The clonotype was recovered from a woman aged 40 to 50 with acute COVID-19. The CDR3 DNA reads TGTGCCAGCAGTGAAAGGGGCACCCAACCAGGCTACACCTTC. Its protein is CASSERGTQPGYTF.